These T cell receptor beta chains were read from a single sample in a study of blood T cell repertoires in COVID-19. Measured with immunoSEQ multiplex PCR; TCRdb has only the in-frame clones, and not every one. The repertoire holds a few hundred thousand clones, with approximately 90% as singletons. The specimen sequenced was PBMCs or T cells enriched from blood (not recorded which). These receptors all come from a young woman who had recovered from COVID-19. CDR3s include the opening cysteine and the closing phenylalanine or tryptophan. The D gene is left open where the match is weak. Expanded clones are given a class, and other clones once, few, many or no size at all.

clone size	V gene	J gene	D gene	CDR3 protein	CDR3 DNA
NA	TRBV5-6	TRBJ1-1	NA	CASSFSRGKAFF	TGTGCCAGCAGCTTTTCTCGAGGGAAAGCTTTCTTT
NA	TRBV20-1	TRBJ2-1	NA	CMGASYNEQFF	TGCATGGGGGCTTCCTACAATGAGCAGTTCTTC
few	TRBV12-5	TRBJ1-2	TRBD1	CASGSSSGTASPFGYTF	TGTGCTAGTGGTTCATCCTCCGGGACAGCCTCCCCATTCGGCTACACCTTC
NA	TRBV7-8	TRBJ2-2	TRBD2	CASSRRRDSGGTGELFF	TGTGCCAGCAGCCGAAGAAGGGACAGCGGGGGGACCGGGGAGCTGTTTTTT
NA	TRBV28	TRBJ1-1	TRBD1	CASSIGQGGTEAFF	TGTGCCAGCAGTATAGGACAGGGGGGCACTGAAGCTTTCTTT
NA	TRBV18	TRBJ2-7	TRBD2	CASSPRRGGYEQYF	TGTGCCAGCTCACCACGGCGGGGGGGCTACGAGCAGTACTTC
NA	TRBV6-2/TRBV6-3	TRBJ2-5	TRBD2	CASSYSTRSLAGDEETQYF	TGTGCCAGCAGTTACTCGACCCGATCACTAGCGGGGGACGAAGAGACCCAGTACTTC
NA	TRBV12-3/TRBV12-4	TRBJ1-2	TRBD1	CASSPGTGYGYTF	TGTGCCAGCAGCCCGGGGACAGGGTATGGCTACACCTTC
NA	TRBV6-1	TRBJ1-4	NA	CASSESGWEKLFF	TGTGCCAGCAGTGAATCGGGGTGGGAAAAACTGTTTTTT
NA	TRBV19	TRBJ2-2	TRBD1	CASSPGQANTGELFF	TGTGCCAGCTCTCCGGGACAGGCGAACACCGGGGAGCTGTTTTTT
NA	TRBV21-1	TRBJ2-3	NA	CARTNYSLSGKSRPDTQYF	TGTGCCAGAACAAATTATTCCCTTAGCGGCAAAAGTCGGCCAGATACGCAGTATTTT
NA	TRBV5-1	TRBJ2-3	TRBD1	CASSIRQGNTDTQYF	TGCGCCAGCAGCATACGACAGGGCAACACAGATACGCAGTATTTT
NA	TRBV11-1	TRBJ1-6	TRBD1	CASSRMGQDSNSPLHF	TGTGCCAGCAGTCGTATGGGACAGGATTCTAATTCACCCCTCCACTTT
NA	TRBV27	TRBJ1-2	NA	CASSPDSNYGYTF	TGTGCCAGCAGTCCCGACTCCAACTATGGCTACACCTTC
once	TRBV29-1	TRBJ1-1	NA	CSVGDDREAFF	TGCAGCGTTGGAGATGACAGGGAAGCTTTCTTT
NA	TRBV28	TRBJ1-5	TRBD1	CASSNGQGTDQPQHF	TGTGCCAGCAGTAACGGACAGGGGACGGATCAGCCCCAGCATTTT
NA	TRBV19	TRBJ2-1	TRBD1	CASSRQDRTRNEQFF	TGTGCCAGTAGTCGACAGGACAGGACCCGCAATGAGCAGTTCTTC
NA	TRBV7-6	TRBJ2-3	TRBD1	CASSRQWQGALDTQYF	TGTGCCAGCAGTCGTCAATGGCAGGGGGCATTGGATACGCAGTATTTT
NA	TRBV30	TRBJ2-7	NA	CAWSSKERRVREQYF	TGTGCCTGGAGTTCTAAGGAACGGAGAGTACGGGAGCAGTACTTC
NA	TRBV30	TRBJ1-5	NA	CAWSAGKTGTYSNQPQHF	TGTGCCTGGAGTGCGGGTAAGACAGGAACTTATAGCAATCAGCCCCAGCATTTT
NA	TRBV28	TRBJ2-4	TRBD1	CASSSGTGGRAKNIQYF	TGTGCCAGCAGTTCCGGGACAGGGGGCAGGGCCAAAAACATTCAGTACTTC
NA	TRBV5-1	TRBJ2-1	TRBD1	CASSHTGDNEQFF	TGCGCCAGCAGCCACACAGGGGACAATGAGCAGTTCTTC
NA	TRBV30	TRBJ2-1	TRBD1	CAWRAPGGPYNEQFF	TGTGCCTGGAGGGCTCCAGGGGGCCCCTACAATGAGCAGTTCTTC
NA	TRBV30	TRBJ2-3	TRBD1	CAWSPGTGSSTDTQYF	TGTGCCTGGAGCCCCGGGACAGGGTCGAGCACAGATACGCAGTATTTT
NA	TRBV5-4	TRBJ1-3	NA	CASSLDYGTGNTIYF	TGTGCCAGCAGCTTGGACTATGGAACTGGAAACACCATATATTTT
once	TRBV9	TRBJ1-5	TRBD1	CASSVGPGQGAGEGNQPQHF	TGTGCCAGCAGCGTAGGGCCGGGACAGGGGGCCGGAGAGGGCAATCAGCCCCAGCATTTT